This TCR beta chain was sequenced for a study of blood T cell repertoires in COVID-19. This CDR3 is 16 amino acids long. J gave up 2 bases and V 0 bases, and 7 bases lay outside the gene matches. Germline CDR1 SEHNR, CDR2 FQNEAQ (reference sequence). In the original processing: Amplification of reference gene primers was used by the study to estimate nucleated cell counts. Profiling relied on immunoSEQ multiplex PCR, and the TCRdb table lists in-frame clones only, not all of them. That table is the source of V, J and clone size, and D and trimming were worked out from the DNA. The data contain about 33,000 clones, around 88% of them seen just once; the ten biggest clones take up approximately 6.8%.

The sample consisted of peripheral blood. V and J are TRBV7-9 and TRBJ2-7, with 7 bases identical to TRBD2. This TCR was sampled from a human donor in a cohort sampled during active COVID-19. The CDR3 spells CASSLAGRGGAYEQYF. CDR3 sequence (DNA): TGTGCCAGCAGCTTAGCGGGGAGGGGTGGGGCCTACGAGCAGTACTTC.